This is a list of T cell receptor beta chains from one sample in a study of blood T cells in healthy people across ages. TCRdb redid the calling of the 5' RACE reads with MiXCR, one entry per CDR3 protein. The data show 1.5 million to 1.8 million distinct CDR3 sequences, with approximately 39% seen just once and 4% held by the top ten. The source material was blood. The receptors were gathered from a woman between 18 and 30 years old in good health. CDR3s include the opening cysteine and the closing phenylalanine or tryptophan. D genes are given only for firm matches. Where a row states a size, it is once, few, many or the class of an expanded clone; other rows omit it.

v_gene	d_gene	abundance	j_gene	CDR3aa	CDR3nt
TRBV24-1	TRBD2	NA	TRBJ2-1	CATSDPTGTSFLEQFF	TGTGCCACCAGTGACCCAACCGGGACTAGCTTTCTTGAGCAGTTCTTC
TRBV12-3/TRBV12-4	TRBD2	NA	TRBJ2-7	CASTPGEGPSYEQYF	TGTGCCAGCACCCCTGGGGAGGGACCATCCTACGAGCAGTACTTC
TRBV24-1	TRBD2	NA	TRBJ2-3	CATSDVGTSGEDTQYF	TGTGCCACCAGTGATGTTGGGACTAGCGGGGAAGATACGCAGTATTTT
TRBV11-2	NA	few	TRBJ2-7	CASSFWDLRDFSSYEQYF	TGTGCCAGCAGCTTCTGGGACCTCCGGGACTTCAGCTCCTACGAGCAGTACTTC
TRBV20-1	NA	few	TRBJ1-4	CSVPTGKTSTNEKLFF	TGCAGTGTCCCGACAGGAAAGACTTCAACTAATGAAAAACTGTTTTTT
TRBV4-3	NA	few	TRBJ2-3	CASSYEAGATDTQYF	TGCGCCAGCAGCTACGAAGCGGGCGCCACAGATACGCAGTATTTT
TRBV30	NA	NA	TRBJ1-4	CAWSTGAANEKLFF	TGTGCCTGGAGCACGGGGGCGGCTAATGAAAAACTGTTTTTT
TRBV12-3/TRBV12-4	TRBD1	NA	TRBJ2-6	CASSATGSGANVLTF	TGTGCCAGCAGTGCGACAGGGTCTGGGGCCAACGTCCTGACTTTC
TRBV6-5	TRBD1	NA	TRBJ2-1	CASRINRGGEQFF	TGTGCCAGCAGAATAAACAGGGGTGGTGAGCAGTTCTTC
TRBV19	TRBD1	NA	TRBJ2-3	CASTLDRVTDTQYF	TGTGCCAGTACCCTGGACAGGGTCACAGATACGCAGTATTTT
TRBV2	NA	few	TRBJ2-1	CASSERQGVQFF	TGTGCCAGCAGTGAAAGGCAGGGAGTGCAGTTCTTC
TRBV12-3/TRBV12-4	TRBD2	few	TRBJ2-3	CASSLRASGPSTDTQYF	TGTGCCAGCAGTTTAAGGGCTAGCGGCCCTAGCACAGATACGCAGTATTTT
TRBV7-3	NA	NA	TRBJ2-7	CASSLTGGIRQYF	TGTGCCAGCAGCTTAACTGGGGGTATAAGGCAGTACTTC
TRBV6-5	NA	NA	TRBJ1-2	CASSYGPIQFGNYGYTF	TGTGCCAGCAGTTATGGTCCTATACAGTTCGGGAACTATGGCTACACCTTC
TRBV20-1	NA	NA	TRBJ2-5	CSAESAEETQYF	TGCAGTGCTGAGAGTGCCGAAGAGACCCAGTACTTC
TRBV6-2/TRBV6-3	NA	few	TRBJ2-3	CASRPGLFRTDTQYF	TGTGCCAGCAGACCGGGACTCTTCCGCACAGATACGCAGTATTTT
TRBV7-6	NA	NA	TRBJ1-3	CASSSEDPGNTIYF	TGTGCCAGCAGCTCTGAGGACCCTGGAAACACCATATATTTT
TRBV10-3	NA	NA	TRBJ2-1	CAIKLPGNDEQFF	TGTGCCATCAAACTGCCAGGCAACGATGAGCAGTTCTTC
TRBV20-1	NA	NA	TRBJ2-1	CSAFAGTASSYNEQFF	TGCAGTGCATTTGCCGGGACCGCGAGCTCCTACAATGAGCAGTTCTTC
TRBV20-1	TRBD2	NA	TRBJ2-5	CSAFVAGQETQYF	TGCAGTGCTTTCGTAGCGGGCCAAGAGACCCAGTACTTC
TRBV6-2/TRBV6-3	NA	few	TRBJ2-4	CASSYLLIGEQYF	TGTGCCAGCAGTTACCTCCTCATTGGAGAGCAGTACTTC
TRBV20-1	TRBD2	few	TRBJ2-1	CSARLQGTSGYNEQFF	TGCAGTGCTCGTCTTCAAGGGACTAGCGGCTACAATGAGCAGTTCTTC
TRBV11-2	NA	NA	TRBJ2-7	CASSSRPSYEQYF	TGTGCCAGCAGCTCCAGACCCTCTTACGAGCAGTACTTC
TRBV7-2	TRBD2	many	TRBJ2-7	CASSSRGKQSYEQYF	TGTGCCAGCAGTTCGCGGGGGAAACAATCCTACGAGCAGTACTTC
TRBV6-5	NA	few	TRBJ1-6	CASNPDSNSPLHF	TGTGCCAGCAACCCTGACAGTAATTCACCCCTCCACTTT
TRBV30	NA	once	TRBJ1-2	CAWRGQGRDYYGYTF	TGTGCCTGGAGGGGCCAAGGGAGGGATTACTATGGCTACACCTTC
TRBV21-1	NA	NA	TRBJ2-3	CASSKVGGFTDTQYF	TGTGCCAGCAGCAAAGTGGGGGGGTTCACAGATACGCAGTATTTT
TRBV25-1	TRBD1	few	TRBJ1-2	CASSDAGQGVKYGYTF	TGTGCCAGCAGTGACGCGGGACAGGGGGTGAAATATGGCTACACCTTC
TRBV15	NA	once	TRBJ2-7	CATAVFYNEQYF	TGTGCCACCGCAGTATTTTACAATGAGCAGTACTTC
TRBV28	TRBD2	once	TRBJ2-3	CASSIGGEGSTDTQYF	TGTGCCAGCTCGATTGGGGGGGAGGGCAGCACAGATACGCAGTATTTT
TRBV7-9	TRBD1	NA	TRBJ1-2	CASSVGTGVLYGYIF	TGTGCCAGCAGCGTGGGGACAGGGGTTCTCTATGGCTACATCTTC
TRBV7-9	NA	many	TRBJ2-3	CASSLALTDTQYF	TGTGCCAGCAGCTTAGCACTCACAGATACGCAGTATTTT